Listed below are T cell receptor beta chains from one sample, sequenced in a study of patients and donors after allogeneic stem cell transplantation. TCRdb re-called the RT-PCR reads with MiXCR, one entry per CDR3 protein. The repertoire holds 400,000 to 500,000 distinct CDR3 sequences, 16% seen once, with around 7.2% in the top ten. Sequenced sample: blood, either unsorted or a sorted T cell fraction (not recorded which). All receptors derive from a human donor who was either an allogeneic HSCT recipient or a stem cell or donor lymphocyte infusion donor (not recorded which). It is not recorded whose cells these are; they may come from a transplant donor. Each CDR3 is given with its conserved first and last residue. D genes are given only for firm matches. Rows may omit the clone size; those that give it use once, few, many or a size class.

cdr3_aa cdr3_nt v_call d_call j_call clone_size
CASSQGDRSSYNSPLHF TGCGCCAGCAGCCAAGGGGACAGGAGCTCCTATAATTCACCCCTCCACTTT TRBV4-1 TRBD1 TRBJ1-6 -
CASRDTGTSADTQYF TGTGCCAGCAGAGATACCGGGACTAGCGCCGATACGCAGTATTTT TRBV12-3/TRBV12-4 TRBD2 TRBJ2-3 -
CASSLPPAGQYNEQFF TGTGCCAGCAGCTTACCTCCTGCGGGACAGTACAATGAGCAGTTCTTC TRBV7-9 - TRBJ2-1 -
CSALDEAYGYTF TGCAGTGCTCTGGACGAGGCCTATGGCTACACCTTC TRBV20-1 - TRBJ1-2 -
CASITPEGQGVMNTEAFF TGTGCCAGCATCACCCCGGAGGGACAGGGGGTGATGAACACTGAAGCTTTCTTT TRBV28 TRBD1 TRBJ1-1 few
CATASLGEETDTQYF TGTGCCACGGCATCCCTAGGGGAGGAAACAGATACGCAGTATTTT TRBV24-1 - TRBJ2-3 many
CAITDGRAGNEQFF TGTGCCATCACAGACGGGAGGGCGGGGAATGAGCAGTTCTTC TRBV10-3 TRBD2 TRBJ2-1 -
CASSQYRAYEQYF TGTGCCAGCAGCCAATACAGGGCCTACGAGCAGTACTTC TRBV4-2 - TRBJ2-7 -
CASSSTRTGRSYEQYF TGTGCCAGCAGTTCGACCCGGACAGGGAGGAGTTACGAGCAGTACTTC TRBV12-3/TRBV12-4 TRBD1 TRBJ2-7 -
CSVGEGTNTEAFF TGCAGCGTTGGAGAGGGGACGAACACTGAAGCTTTCTTT TRBV29-1 - TRBJ1-1 -
CASSLPGAGGRGETQYF TGCGCCAGCAGCCTCCCTGGCGCTGGCGGGAGGGGAGAGACCCAGTACTTC TRBV5-1 TRBD2 TRBJ2-5 few
CASSLEPGLNYGYTF TGTGCCAGCAGCTTAGAGCCGGGACTTAACTATGGCTACACCTTC TRBV7-9 - TRBJ1-2 few